Listed below are T cell receptor beta chains from one sample, sequenced in a study of OX40 agonist ivuxolimab in advanced cancers. Method: immunoSEQ multiplex PCR; TCRdb's copy keeps in-frame clones and lacks some. The data show fewer than 65,000 clones, 70% to 80% seen once. Sequenced material: CD4+ or CD8+ T cells sorted from blood, taken in a trial of the OX40 agonist ivuxolimab. These receptors all stem from an adult with an advanced solid tumor such as melanoma, head and neck, liver or kidney cancer. Both conserved end residues are part of each CDR3. D genes are given only for firm matches. Clone size is given for some rows only: seen once, a few or many times, or a class if the clone is expanded.

>once|TRBJ1-6|TRBV6-5|TRBD1
CASSYGQDPPLHF
TGTGCCAGCAGTTACGGACAGGATCCACCCCTCCACTTT
>-|TRBJ2-7|TRBV7-2|-
CASSEIITYEQYF
TGTGCCAGCAGCGAAATTATCACCTACGAGCAGTACTTC
>-|TRBJ2-7|TRBV5-1|TRBD1
CASAPPGQGNYEQYF
TGCGCCAGCGCTCCACCGGGACAGGGAAATTACGAGCAGTACTTC
>-|TRBJ2-1|TRBV7-8|TRBD1
CASSTWTGGYNEQFF
TGTGCCAGCAGCACTTGGACAGGCGGATACAATGAGCAGTTCTTC
>-|TRBJ1-5|TRBV7-2|TRBD1
CASSLDRERQPQHF
TGTGCCAGCAGCCTAGACAGGGAACGTCAGCCCCAGCATTTT
>-|TRBJ1-3|TRBV5-6|-
CASSLVGSGNTIYF
TGTGCCAGCAGCTTGGTGGGCTCTGGAAACACCATATATTTT
>-|TRBJ2-1|TRBV7-2|TRBD2
CASSLEGTSGRIEQFF
TGTGCCAGCAGCCTAGAAGGGACTAGCGGGAGAATTGAGCAGTTCTTC
>-|TRBJ1-2|TRBV28|-
CASSLAHGYTF
TGTGCCAGCAGTTTGGCCCATGGCTACACCTTC
>-|TRBJ2-3|TRBV7-2|-
CASSRQHSDTQYF
TGTGCCAGCAGCCGACAGCACTCGGATACGCAGTATTTT
>few|TRBJ2-1|TRBV7-7|-
CASSLSLGQGWGEQFF
TGTGCCAGCAGCCTGTCCTTAGGGCAGGGGTGGGGTGAGCAGTTCTTC
>-|TRBJ2-3|TRBV5-1|TRBD2
CASSLGLVTDTQYF
TGCGCCAGCAGCCTGGGACTAGTCACAGATACGCAGTATTTT
>-|TRBJ2-1|TRBV27|-
CASRRDSLTGDEQFF
TGTGCCAGCAGACGGGACTCCCTAACTGGCGATGAGCAGTTCTTC
>once|TRBJ1-2|TRBV19|-
CASSSTESTLHGYTF
TGTGCCAGTAGTTCTACAGAGTCCACCCTTCATGGCTACACCTTC
>-|TRBJ1-2|TRBV6-5|-
CASSYGGGLGGYTF
TGTGCCAGCAGTTATGGAGGGGGTTTGGGTGGCTACACCTTC
>-|TRBJ1-2|TRBV6-4|-
CASSDSGRGPNYGYTF
TGTGCCAGCAGTGACTCGGGCAGGGGACCCAACTATGGCTACACCTTC
>-|TRBJ1-6|TRBV5-8|-
CASSLARDVDSPLHF
TGTGCCAGCAGCTTGGCTCGCGACGTCGATTCACCCCTCCACTTT
>-|TRBJ2-3|TRBV7-9|TRBD2
CASSSPSGSEDTQYF
TGTGCCAGCAGCTCGCCGAGCGGGAGTGAGGATACGCAGTATTTT
>-|TRBJ2-2|TRBV5-4|-
CASSLGSRSNTGELFF
TGTGCCAGCAGCTTGGGATCCCGTTCGAACACCGGGGAGCTGTTTTTT
>-|TRBJ2-2|TRBV9|-
CASSEQGPNTGELFF
TGTGCCAGCAGCGAACAGGGACCGAACACCGGGGAGCTGTTTTTT
>-|TRBJ2-7|TRBV27|-
CASSLKTGTAYEQYF
TGTGCCAGCAGTTTGAAGACAGGGACTGCCTACGAGCAGTACTTC
>-|TRBJ2-1|TRBV10-3|-
CALRRGAIGNEQFF
TGTGCCCTAAGGAGGGGGGCGATAGGGAATGAGCAGTTCTTC
>-|TRBJ1-3|TRBV4-3|-
CASSQDRRNTIYF
TGCGCCAGCAGCCAAGATAGGAGAAACACCATATATTTT
>few|TRBJ1-4|TRBV5-1|-
CASSFDAGATTNEKLFF
TGCGCCAGCAGCTTTGATGCAGGGGCCACCACTAATGAAAAACTGTTTTTT
>-|TRBJ2-3|TRBV7-3|TRBD2
CASSMTSGGADTQYF
TGTGCCAGCAGCATGACTAGCGGGGGGGCAGATACGCAGTATTTT
>few|TRBJ2-7|TRBV9|TRBD1
CASSPRDSVYEQYF
TGTGCCAGCAGCCCCCGGGACAGCGTCTACGAGCAGTACTTC
>-|TRBJ1-5|TRBV27|-
CASSLRSDYQPQHF
TGTGCCAGCAGTTTAAGGTCAGACTATCAGCCCCAGCATTTT
>-|TRBJ1-2|TRBV9|-
CASSDNRGYTF
TGTGCCAGCAGCGACAATCGAGGCTACACCTTC
>-|TRBJ2-1|TRBV29-1|TRBD2
CSVGGGLAGALEQFF
TGCAGCGTTGGGGGAGGACTAGCGGGAGCGTTGGAGCAGTTCTTC
>-|TRBJ2-7|TRBV11-2|-
CASSLGQLYEQYF
TGTGCCAGCAGTCTTGGACAGCTCTACGAGCAGTACTTC
>few|TRBJ1-1|TRBV5-1|-
CASSLGGRKNTEAFF
TGCGCCAGCAGCTTGGGGGGAAGGAAGAACACTGAAGCTTTCTTT
>-|TRBJ2-2|TRBV20-1|-
CSAPDTGELFF
TGCAGTGCCCCTGACACCGGGGAGCTGTTTTTT
>-|TRBJ1-1|TRBV7-9|-
CASSLGTLRQTEAFF
TGTGCCAGCAGCCTAGGGACATTAAGGCAAACTGAAGCTTTCTTT
>-|TRBJ2-1|TRBV5-1|TRBD2
CASSFLLAGGYNEQFF
TGCGCCAGCAGCTTCCTACTAGCGGGAGGTTACAATGAGCAGTTCTTC